The rows below give T cell receptor beta chains drawn from one sample of a study of blood T cell repertoires in COVID-19. Sequencing used immunoSEQ multiplex PCR; TCRdb keeps in-frame clones, though not all of them. The sample has about 230,000 clones, over 70% seen once. The sample comprised peripheral blood. Source of these receptors: a woman older than 75 with acute or convalescent COVID-19. The CDR3 runs from the conserved cysteine through the conserved F or W. A clone size is listed for some rows: how often the clone was seen (once, few, many), or a class if it is expanded.

v_call,clone_size,cdr3_aa
TRBV27,-,CASTAVGQPQHF
TRBV4-2,-,CASSHRDRGHYEQYF
TRBV5-6,-,CASSLNPGGNTIYF
TRBV10-1,-,CASSESLFSNQPQHF
TRBV28,few,CASLGLAHEQFF
TRBV11-2,-,CASSLVAGVAHEQYF
TRBV6-5,-,CASSYTAGSYNEQFF
TRBV7-8,-,CASSKEQVVEAFF
TRBV3-1/TRBV3-2,once,CASGNRVIAGNTIYF
TRBV19,-,CASRKNRDHSNQPQHF
TRBV4-1,once,CASSQRGDRGLNTEAFF
TRBV27,-,CASSSSGTLNSPLHF
TRBV5-1,-,CASSLDVGLSETQYF
TRBV3-1/TRBV3-2,-,CASSEIQETQYF
TRBV5-6,-,CASSLAQNQPQHF
TRBV3-1/TRBV3-2,-,CASSQTQGPYEQYF
TRBV29-1,-,CSVSGTGVDEQYF
TRBV27,-,CASSEQGRINQPQHF
TRBV5-4,-,CASSFDGRVGETQYF
TRBV27,-,CASSGQGAHTEAFF
TRBV30,-,CAWSVRPNLSVF
TRBV6-9,-,CASSPLWRSYEQYF
TRBV2,-,CASSELGWKQENYGYTF
TRBV4-1,-,CASSQDGIAGDVFSGELFF
TRBV28,-,CASSLIDRGKGSRNQPQHF
TRBV4-1,-,CASSPGHGNNSPLHF
TRBV25-1,-,CASRYSGNTEAFF
TRBV15,-,CATSRDQKIPNKNYGYTF
TRBV27,-,CASSPDRNRAGYTF
TRBV27,-,CASSHRDSHRSQYF
TRBV7-2,-,CASSLEGQIVGEQYF
TRBV20-1,-,CSASSRQPQHF
TRBV7-6,-,CASSSTGFGGNTIYF
TRBV15,-,CATAGGVADTQYF
TRBV19,-,CASSISVTGGLDSPLHF
TRBV7-3,-,CASSTSGGYEQYF
TRBV5-1,-,CASSLGQNFMNTEAFF
TRBV14,-,CASSQGGGSNEKLFF
TRBV5-6,-,CASSRQLSTDTQYF
TRBV7-2,-,CASSLGVTVTDTQYF
TRBV5-1,-,CASRPGGGVGEQYF
TRBV5-1,-,CASSLESGGRTEAFF
TRBV6-2/TRBV6-3,-,CASSYSGTGAQPQHF
TRBV21-1,-,CASRGRQGRHTGELFF
TRBV5-1,-,CASHPGPGTDNEQFF
TRBV7-8,-,CASSLVAGTSGRPETQYF
TRBV19,-,CASIFSGNRYGYTF
TRBV5-1,-,CASSLDSFGTDTQYF
TRBV4-1,-,CASRPTGLNTGELFF
TRBV6-5,-,CASSYSWRGAQETQYF
TRBV15,few,CATSRAGGAEAFF
TRBV7-2,-,CASSLGAGIRDTQYF
TRBV18,few,CASSPTGSNPSPLHF
TRBV30,-,CAWSGGNPPQHF
TRBV3-1/TRBV3-2,-,CASSQDHLLTGNTIYF
TRBV5-5,-,CASSLQGAYEQYF
TRBV19,-,CASTKTLYEGTEAFF
TRBV29-1,many,CSVGDRGIYGYTF